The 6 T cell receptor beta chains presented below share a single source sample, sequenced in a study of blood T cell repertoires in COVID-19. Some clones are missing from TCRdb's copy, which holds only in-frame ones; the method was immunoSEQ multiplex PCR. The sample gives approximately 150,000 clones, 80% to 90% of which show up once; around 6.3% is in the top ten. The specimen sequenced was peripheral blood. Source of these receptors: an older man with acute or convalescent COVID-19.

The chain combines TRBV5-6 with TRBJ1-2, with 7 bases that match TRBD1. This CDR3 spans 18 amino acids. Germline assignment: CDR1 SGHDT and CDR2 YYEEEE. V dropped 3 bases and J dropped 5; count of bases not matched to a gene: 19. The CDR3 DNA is TGTGCCAGCAGCTCGCCTGGGGGGCGGACAGGTTTGTTGTATGGCTACACCTTC. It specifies CASSSPGGRTGLLYGYTF.

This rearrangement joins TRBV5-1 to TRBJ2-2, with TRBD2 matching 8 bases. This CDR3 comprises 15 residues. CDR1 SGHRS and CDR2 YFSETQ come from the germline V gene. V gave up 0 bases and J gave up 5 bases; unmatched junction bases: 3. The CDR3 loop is CASSLVAGKTGELFF. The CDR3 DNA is TGCGCCAGCAGCTTGGTAGCGGGAAAGACCGGGGAGCTGTTTTTT.

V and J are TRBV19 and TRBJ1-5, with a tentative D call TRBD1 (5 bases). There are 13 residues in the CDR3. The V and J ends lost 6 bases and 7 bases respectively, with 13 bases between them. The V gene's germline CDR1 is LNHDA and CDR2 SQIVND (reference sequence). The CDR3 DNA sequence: TGTGCCAGTAGCGGCGGGACTGGCCAGCCCCAGCATTTT. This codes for CASSGGTGQPQHF.

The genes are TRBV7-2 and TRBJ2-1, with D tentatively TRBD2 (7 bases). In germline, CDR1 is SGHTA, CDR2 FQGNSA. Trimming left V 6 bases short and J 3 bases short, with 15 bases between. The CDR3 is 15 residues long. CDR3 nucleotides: TGTGCCAGCAGTTACGCGGGGGCAATCTACAATGAGCAGTTCTTC. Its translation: CASSYAGAIYNEQFF. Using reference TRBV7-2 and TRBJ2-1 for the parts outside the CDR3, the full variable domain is GAGVSQSPSNKVTEKGKDVELRCDPISGHTALYWYRQSLGQGLEFLIYFQGNSAPDKSGLPSDRFSAERTGGSVSTLTIQRTQQEDSAVYLCASSYAGAIYNEQFFGPGTRLTVL.

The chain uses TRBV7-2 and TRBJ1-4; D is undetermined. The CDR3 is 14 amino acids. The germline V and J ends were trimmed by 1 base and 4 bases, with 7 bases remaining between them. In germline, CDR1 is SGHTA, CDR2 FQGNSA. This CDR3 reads CASSLGQINEKLFF. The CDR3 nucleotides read TGTGCCAGCAGCTTAGGCCAGATTAATGAAAAACTGTTTTTT.

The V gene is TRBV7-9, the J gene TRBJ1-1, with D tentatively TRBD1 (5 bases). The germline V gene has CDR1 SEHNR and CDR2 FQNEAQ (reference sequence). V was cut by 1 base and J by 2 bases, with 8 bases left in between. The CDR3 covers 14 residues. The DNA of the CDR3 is TGTGCCAGCAGCTTAGGTCAGGGTAACACTGAAGCTTTCTTT. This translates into CASSLGQGNTEAFF.